This TCR beta chain was recovered during a study of cytomegalovirus exposure and HLA in healthy donors. Study-wide context: Out of approximately 170 million T cells, an earlier analysis found around 110 million unique TCR beta sequences in total.

CDR1 is SGDLS and CDR2 is YYNGEE in the germline V gene. CDR3 length: 16 amino acids. The ends were cut back, 1 base at V and 4 bases at J, with 16 bases in the middle. In the PCR, 60 Vbeta and 13 Jbeta primers were used. Produced via immunoSEQ multiplex PCR; TCRdb's table is partial and in-frame only. The repertoire holds about 170,000 clones, 76% seen once, with about 0.8% in the top ten. Regarding this clone: Its matching antigen is unknown.

General study results and limits: Presence/absence results assume similar sequencing depth per donor, which may not hold. Most of the CMV-associated TCR beta chains (in a later analysis) appeared to be HLA-restricted. Another analysis was done later, and it associated 15,000 or so TCR beta sequences with HLA alleles at 0.05 false discovery rate.

The gene calls are TRBV9 and TRBJ2-3, with D possibly TRBD2 on 7 matching bases. What was sequenced was PBMCs. This receptor was taken from a female donor in good health and CMV-seronegative. CDR3 DNA sequence: TGTGCCAGCAGCGTACGTGGCGGGGGCCGCGCAGATACGCAGTATTTT. Translated: CASSVRGGGRADTQYF.